One and the same sample provided the 20 T cell receptor beta chains below, sequenced in a study of CD8 T cells in Susac syndrome. The RNA, about 0.45 to 1 ug, was put through reverse transcription using random hexamers. TCRdb re-analysed the immunoSEQ multiplex PCR reads in MiXCR, keeping a single row per CDR3 protein. The data hold around 280,000 distinct CDR3 sequences, with 80% to 90% observed a single time. Sequences were obtained from CD8+ T cells from PBMCs. The receptors here all came from a human donor with multiple sclerosis.

V gene TRBV5-4 combines with J gene TRBJ1-2; D gene uncertain. V lost 7 bases and J 4 bases, leaving 23 bases between the germline ends. Germline-derived CDR1 and CDR2 are SGHNT and YYREEE (reference sequence). The CDR3 is 16 amino acids. Written as DNA, the CDR3 is TGTGCCAGCCGAGTCTACTTACCAGGAAAGACCTATGGCTACACCTTC. Protein: CASRVYLPGKTYGYTF.

The DNA for the CDR3 is TGTGCCAGTAGTATAGGGAGGGGGCAGAACGAGCAGTACTTC. It yields the protein CASSIGRGQNEQYF. V is TRBV19 and J is TRBJ2-7, with a possible D match to TRBD1 (7 bases). The CDR3 spans 14 residues. V was clipped by 1 base and J by 5 bases, with 12 bases between them. CDR1 LNHDA and CDR2 SQIVND come from the germline V gene (reference sequence).

Written as DNA, the CDR3 is TGCGCCAGCAGCGAACGACAGGGGTCCTATGGCTACACCTTC. It is translated as CASSERQGSYGYTF. The chain joins TRBV5-1 to TRBJ1-2; 8 positions match TRBD1. The CDR3 runs 14 residues. V lost 4 bases to trimming and J lost 4 bases; unmatched junction nucleotides: 6. In germline, CDR1 is SGHRS, CDR2 YFSETQ.

This chain connects TRBV12-3 or TRBV12-4 to TRBJ2-5, with D hard to call. The CDR3 consists of 13 residues. V was cut by 8 bases and J by 7 bases, with 17 bases left in between. CDR3 in amino acids: CASFASSLGTQYF. The CDR3 nucleotides are TGTGCCAGCTTCGCCAGCAGTCTTGGGACCCAGTACTTC.

The chain is built from TRBV24-1 and TRBJ2-5; D unresolved. Per the germline V gene, CDR1 is KGHDR and CDR2 is SFDVKD. This CDR3 spans 13 amino acids. V lost 0 bases and J 4 bases, leaving 5 bases between the germline ends. CDR3 region: CATSDLQRETQYF. CDR3 DNA: TGTGCCACCAGTGATTTGCAGAGAGAGACCCAGTACTTC.

The chain recombines TRBV20-1 with TRBJ2-4, with D possibly matching TRBD1 (6 bases). V lost 5 bases, J lost 0 bases, and 20 bases lay in between. The CDR3 extends over 17 amino acids. Germline CDR1 reads DFQATT; CDR2 reads SNEGSKA (reference sequence). This chain's CDR3 is CSAPIRTERLAKNIQYF. Written as DNA, the CDR3 is TGCAGTGCTCCGATAAGGACAGAGAGACTAGCCAAAAACATTCAGTACTTC.

The chain carries TRBV6-1 and TRBJ2-1; D is perhaps TRBD1 (7 bases). The length of the CDR3 is 14 residues. V was shortened by 3 bases and J by 8 bases, with 14 bases between the two germline ends. CDR1 is MNHNS and CDR2 is SASEGT in the germline V gene. CDR3 bases: TGTGCCAGCAGTGATTTCAGGGGGGCGGATGAGCAGTTCTTC. Translation gives CASSDFRGADEQFF.

V gene TRBV2 combines with J gene TRBJ2-7; no firm D call. Germline V CDR1 and CDR2: SNHLY, FYNNEI. V was shortened by 8 bases and J by 3 bases, with 23 bases between the two germline ends. The CDR3 spans 16 residues. The CDR3 is CASEEYSPFAFYEQYF. The CDR3 DNA sequence: TGTGCCAGCGAGGAATACAGCCCCTTTGCTTTCTACGAGCAGTACTTC. Combining the CDR3 with reference TRBV2 and TRBJ2-7 gives the whole variable domain EPEVTQTPSHQVTQMGQEVILRCVPISNHLYFYWYRQILGQKVEFLVSFYNNEISEKSEIFDDQFSVERPDGSNFTLKIRSTKLEDSAMYFCASEEYSPFAFYEQYFGPGTRLTVT.

This clonotype was seen a few times. The chain links TRBV6-1 to TRBJ2-2; D is unresolved. This CDR3 region has 14 residues. Germline CDR1 reads MNHNS; CDR2 reads SASEGT. Trimming removed 6 bases from V and 6 bases from J, with 14 bases in between. CDR3 DNA sequence: TGTGCCAGCAGCCTCCTCCTGGCGGCCGGGGAGCTGTTTTTT. This encodes CASSLLLAAGELFF.

The genes are TRBV27 and TRBJ1-1; 9 nucleotides match TRBD1. CDR3 size: 14 residues. J lost 5 bases, V lost 4 bases, and 5 bases had no gene match. CDR1 MNHEY and CDR2 SMNVEV come from the germline V gene (reference sequence). This chain's CDR3 is CASSSQGAGTEAFF. In DNA form, the CDR3 reads TGTGCCAGCAGTTCACAGGGGGCGGGTACTGAAGCTTTCTTT.

J is TRBJ2-7 and V is TRBV4-1; 7 positions match TRBD2. The CDR3 contains 16 residues. The J segment lost 0 bases and the V segment lost 0 bases, leaving 5 bases of the junction unmatched. From germline, CDR1 is MGHRA and CDR2 YSYEKL. Here the CDR3 DNA reads TGCGCCAGCAGCCAAGACTGGGCTAGCGGCTCCTACGAGCAGTACTTC. The encoded protein is CASSQDWASGSYEQYF.

Regarding this clonotype: The junction departs from germline at one end; a sequencing error may be responsible. This sequence joins TRBV27 and TRBJ1-1; D might be TRBD1 (6 bases). The CDR3 loop spans 14 amino acids. Germline values: CDR1 MNHEY, CDR2 SMNVEV (reference sequence). CDR3 protein: CASSPGQLNTEASF. The CDR3 DNA sequence: TGTGCCAGCAGCCCGGGACAATTGAACACTGAAGCTTCCTTT.

J is TRBJ2-7 and V is TRBV7-9; D is unresolved. CDR3 size: 12 residues. The germline V gene encodes CDR1 SEHNR and CDR2 FQNEAQ (reference sequence). Trimming took off 3 bases at V and 4 bases at J, with 7 bases between the two ends. The chain's CDR3 is CASSFDFYEQYF. The CDR3 bases are TGTGCCAGCAGCTTCGACTTTTACGAGCAGTACTTC.

The chain carries TRBV27 and TRBJ1-5; D is uncertain. The CDR3 is made up of 13 amino acids. Trimming took 0 bases from V and 7 from J, leaving 7 bases between them. Per germline, CDR1 MNHEY and CDR2 SMNVEV (reference sequence). The CDR3 coding sequence is TGTGCCAGCAGTTTATCCAGCCGACAGCCCCAGCATTTT. It encodes CASSLSSRQPQHF.

The genes are TRBV11-1 and TRBJ2-1; 9 nucleotides align to TRBD2. The CDR3 consists of 17 residues. Per the germline V gene, CDR1 is SGHAT and CDR2 is FQDESV (reference sequence). V lost 1 base to trimming and J lost 4 bases; unmatched junction nucleotides: 8. CDR3 amino acids: CASSLELREGLYNEQFF. In DNA form, the CDR3 reads TGTGCCAGCAGCTTAGAACTGCGGGAGGGACTTTACAATGAGCAGTTCTTC. The full variable domain, rest sourced from reference TRBV11-1 and TRBJ2-1, is EAEVAQSPRYKITEKSQAVAFWCDPISGHATLYWYRQILGQGPELLVQFQDESVVDDSQLPKDRFSAERLKGVDSTLKIQPAELGDSAMYLCASSLELREGLYNEQFFGPGTRLTVL.

The rearrangement links TRBV2 to TRBJ1-2; weak D call: TRBD1 (6 bases). In germline, CDR1 is SNHLY, CDR2 FYNNEI. Deletions cut 5 bases from V and 3 bases from J, with 22 bases between. The CDR3 totals 17 residues. CDR3 nucleotide sequence: TGTGCCAGCAGTCCGGGCAGGGGCTACCGCTCCGACTATGGCTACACCTTC. Protein product: CASSPGRGYRSDYGYTF.

The chain uses TRBV27 and TRBJ2-1; 9 bases agree with TRBD2. This CDR3 contains 14 residues. Trimming cost V 3 bases and J 7 bases; bases outside gene matches: 4. The germline V gene has CDR1 MNHEY and CDR2 SMNVEV (reference sequence). CDR3 coding DNA: TGTGCCAGCAGTTTGGCGGGAGGGGTGAATGAGCAGTTCTTC. Protein sequence: CASSLAGGVNEQFF.

The chain recombines TRBV2 with TRBJ1-6, with a tentative D call TRBD1 (5 bases). The CDR3 loop spans 12 amino acids. The V end was cut by 7 bases, the J end by 9 bases, with 10 bases between. The germline gives CDR1 SNHLY, CDR2 FYNNEI. As DNA, the CDR3 is TGTGCCAGCAAGGAGGGGTCTTCACCCCTCCACTTT. This codes for CASKEGSSPLHF.

The gene calls are TRBV6-1 and TRBJ2-2, with D unresolved. CDR1 is MNHNS and CDR2 is SASEGT in the germline V gene. V was trimmed by 7 bases and J by 5 bases, leaving 11 bases between them. The length of the CDR3 is 13 residues. CDR3 sequence (DNA): TGTGCCAGCAATCGAGATCTGACCGGGGAGCTGTTTTTT. Translated, it gives CASNRDLTGELFF.

The chain recombines TRBV27 with TRBJ2-5, with D possibly matching TRBD2 (6 bases). The germline gives CDR1 MNHEY, CDR2 SMNVEV (reference sequence). Trimming took 2 bases from V and 4 from J, leaving 26 bases between them. There are 19 residues in the CDR3. DNA of the CDR3: TGTGCCAGCAGTTTAAGGGTCAGTCCCGGGACTGGAGTTGGAGAGACCCAGTACTTC. Protein: CASSLRVSPGTGVGETQYF.